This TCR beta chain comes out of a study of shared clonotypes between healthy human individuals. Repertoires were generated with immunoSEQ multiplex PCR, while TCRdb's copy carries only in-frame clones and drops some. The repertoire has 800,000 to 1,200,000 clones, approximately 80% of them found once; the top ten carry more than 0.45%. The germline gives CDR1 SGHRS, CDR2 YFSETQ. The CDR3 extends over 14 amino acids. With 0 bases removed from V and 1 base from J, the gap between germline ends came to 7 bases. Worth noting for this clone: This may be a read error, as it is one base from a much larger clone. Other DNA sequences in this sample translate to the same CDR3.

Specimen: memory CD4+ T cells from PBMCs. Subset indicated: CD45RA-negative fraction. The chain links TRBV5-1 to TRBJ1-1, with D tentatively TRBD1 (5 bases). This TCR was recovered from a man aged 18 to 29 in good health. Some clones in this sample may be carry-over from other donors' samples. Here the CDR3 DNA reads TGCGCCAGCAGCTTGGTCGGGGGGAACACTGAAGCTTTCTTT. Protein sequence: CASSLVGGNTEAFF.